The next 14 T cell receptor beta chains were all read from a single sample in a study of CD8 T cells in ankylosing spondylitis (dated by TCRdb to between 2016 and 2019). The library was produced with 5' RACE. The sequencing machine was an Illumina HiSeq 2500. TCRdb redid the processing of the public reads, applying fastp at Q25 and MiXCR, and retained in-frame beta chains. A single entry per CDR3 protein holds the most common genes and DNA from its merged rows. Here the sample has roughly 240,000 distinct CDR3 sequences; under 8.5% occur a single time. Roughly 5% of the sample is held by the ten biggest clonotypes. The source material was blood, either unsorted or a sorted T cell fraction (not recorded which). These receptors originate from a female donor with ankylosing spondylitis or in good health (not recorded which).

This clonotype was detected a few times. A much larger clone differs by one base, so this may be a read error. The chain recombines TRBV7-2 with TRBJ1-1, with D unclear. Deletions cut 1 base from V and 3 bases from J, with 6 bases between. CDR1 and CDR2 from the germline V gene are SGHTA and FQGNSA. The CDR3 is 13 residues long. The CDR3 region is CASSLVLDTEAFF. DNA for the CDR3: TGTGCCAGCAGCTTAGTTTTGGACACTGAAGCTTTCTTT.

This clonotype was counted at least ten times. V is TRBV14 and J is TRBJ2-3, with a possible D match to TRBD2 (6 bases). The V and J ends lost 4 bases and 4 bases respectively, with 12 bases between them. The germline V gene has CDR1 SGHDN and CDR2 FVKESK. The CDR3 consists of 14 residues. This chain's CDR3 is CASSRSGVPDTQYF. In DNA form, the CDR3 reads TGTGCCAGCAGCCGGTCGGGAGTTCCAGATACGCAGTATTTT.

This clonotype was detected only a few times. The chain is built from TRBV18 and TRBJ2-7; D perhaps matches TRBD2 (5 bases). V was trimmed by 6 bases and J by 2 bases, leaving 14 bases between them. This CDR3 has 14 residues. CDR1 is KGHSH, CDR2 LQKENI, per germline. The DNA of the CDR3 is TGTGCCAGCTCCCACGAGGGATTCACCTACGAGCAGTACTTC. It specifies CASSHEGFTYEQYF.

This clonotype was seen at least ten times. The DNA of the CDR3 is TGCAGTGCTAGAGCCCCGGGAAGGGGCGAAGTGTTTGGCTCCTACAATGAGCAGTTCTTC. Its protein is CSARAPGRGEVFGSYNEQFF. The chain combines TRBV20-1 with TRBJ2-1; D is perhaps TRBD1 or TRBD2 (5 bases each). The CDR3 sequence is 20 residues long. Trimming cost V 1 base and J 0 bases, with 25 bases left between them. The V gene's germline CDR1 is DFQATT and CDR2 SNEGSKA (reference sequence).

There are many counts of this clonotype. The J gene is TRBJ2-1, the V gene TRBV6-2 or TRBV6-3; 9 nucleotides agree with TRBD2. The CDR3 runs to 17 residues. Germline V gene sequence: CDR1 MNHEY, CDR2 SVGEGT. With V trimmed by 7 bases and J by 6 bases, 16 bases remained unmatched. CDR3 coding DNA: TGTGCCAGCACGTTCGATCGGCGGGAGGGGGGAGTCAATGAGCAGTTCTTC. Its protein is CASTFDRREGGVNEQFF.

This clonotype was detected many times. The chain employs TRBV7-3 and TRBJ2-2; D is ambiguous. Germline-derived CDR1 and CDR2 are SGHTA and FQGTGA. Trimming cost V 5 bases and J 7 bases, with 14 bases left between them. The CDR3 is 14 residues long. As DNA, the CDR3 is TGTGCCAGCAGCCCTGACTCGGTGAACGGGGAGCTGTTTTTT. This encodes CASSPDSVNGELFF.

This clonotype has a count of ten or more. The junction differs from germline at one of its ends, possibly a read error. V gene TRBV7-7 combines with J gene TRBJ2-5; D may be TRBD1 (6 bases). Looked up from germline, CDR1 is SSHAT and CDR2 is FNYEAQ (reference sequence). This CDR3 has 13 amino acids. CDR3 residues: CASSATGRETQYF. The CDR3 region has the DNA TGTGCTAGCAGCGCCACAGGGCGGGAGACCCAGTACTTC.

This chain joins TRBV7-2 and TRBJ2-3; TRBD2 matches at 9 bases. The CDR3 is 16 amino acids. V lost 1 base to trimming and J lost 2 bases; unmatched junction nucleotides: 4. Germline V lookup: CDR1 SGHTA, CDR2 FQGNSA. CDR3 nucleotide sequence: TGTGCCAGCAGCTTAGTAGCGGGAGCGATCACAGATACGCAGTATTTT. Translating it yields CASSLVAGAITDTQYF.

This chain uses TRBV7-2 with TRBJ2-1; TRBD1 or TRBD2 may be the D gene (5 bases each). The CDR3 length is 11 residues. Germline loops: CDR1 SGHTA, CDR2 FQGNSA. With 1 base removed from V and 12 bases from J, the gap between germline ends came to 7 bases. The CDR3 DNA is TGTGCCAGCAGCTTAGGGGACCGGCAGTTCTTC. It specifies CASSLGDRQFF.

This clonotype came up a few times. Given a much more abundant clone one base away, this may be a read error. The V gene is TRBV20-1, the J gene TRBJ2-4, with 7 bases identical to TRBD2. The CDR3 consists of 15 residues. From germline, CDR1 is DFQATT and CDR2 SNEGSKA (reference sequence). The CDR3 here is CSTRPTPGLSNIQYF. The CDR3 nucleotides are TGCAGTACTAGACCGACCCCGGGACTAAGCAACATTCAGTACTTC.

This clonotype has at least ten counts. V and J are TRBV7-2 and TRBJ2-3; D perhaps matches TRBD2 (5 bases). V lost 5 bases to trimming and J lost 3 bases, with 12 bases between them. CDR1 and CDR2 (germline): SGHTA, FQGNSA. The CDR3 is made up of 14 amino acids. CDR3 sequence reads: CASSPGRVTDTQYF. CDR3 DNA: TGTGCCAGCAGCCCCGGGCGGGTAACAGATACGCAGTATTTT.

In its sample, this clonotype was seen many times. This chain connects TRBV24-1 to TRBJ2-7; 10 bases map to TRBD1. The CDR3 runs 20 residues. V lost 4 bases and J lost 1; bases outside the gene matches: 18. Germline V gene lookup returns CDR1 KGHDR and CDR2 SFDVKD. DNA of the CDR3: TGTGCCACCAGTGAAGGCGCGGGACAGGGGAGGGTTACGACTTCCTACGAGCAGTACTTC. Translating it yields CATSEGAGQGRVTTSYEQYF.

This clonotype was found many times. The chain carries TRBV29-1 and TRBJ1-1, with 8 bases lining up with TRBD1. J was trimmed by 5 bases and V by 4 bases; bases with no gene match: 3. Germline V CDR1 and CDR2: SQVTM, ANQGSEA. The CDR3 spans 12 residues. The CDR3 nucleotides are TGCAGCGTTGGGGGGACAGGTACTGAAGCTTTCTTT. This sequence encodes CSVGGTGTEAFF. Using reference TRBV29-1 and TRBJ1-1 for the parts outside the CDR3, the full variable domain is SAVISQKPSRDICQRGTSLTIQCQVDSQVTMMFWYRQQPGQSLTLIATANQGSEATYESGFVIDKFPISRPNLTFSTLTVSNMSPEDSSIYLCSVGGTGTEAFFGQGTRLTVV.

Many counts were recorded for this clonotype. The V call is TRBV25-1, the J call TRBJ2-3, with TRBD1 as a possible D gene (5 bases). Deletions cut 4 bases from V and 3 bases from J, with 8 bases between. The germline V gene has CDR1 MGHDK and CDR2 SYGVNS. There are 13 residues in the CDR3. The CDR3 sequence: CASSVAGTDTQYF. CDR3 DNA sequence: TGTGCCAGCAGTGTGGCAGGGACAGATACGCAGTATTTT. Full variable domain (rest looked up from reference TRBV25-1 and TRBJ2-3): EADIYQTPRYLVIGTGKKITLECSQTMGHDKMYWYQQDPGMELHLIHYSYGVNSTEKGDLSSESTVSRIRTEHFPLTLESARPSHTSQYLCASSVAGTDTQYFGPGTRLTVL.